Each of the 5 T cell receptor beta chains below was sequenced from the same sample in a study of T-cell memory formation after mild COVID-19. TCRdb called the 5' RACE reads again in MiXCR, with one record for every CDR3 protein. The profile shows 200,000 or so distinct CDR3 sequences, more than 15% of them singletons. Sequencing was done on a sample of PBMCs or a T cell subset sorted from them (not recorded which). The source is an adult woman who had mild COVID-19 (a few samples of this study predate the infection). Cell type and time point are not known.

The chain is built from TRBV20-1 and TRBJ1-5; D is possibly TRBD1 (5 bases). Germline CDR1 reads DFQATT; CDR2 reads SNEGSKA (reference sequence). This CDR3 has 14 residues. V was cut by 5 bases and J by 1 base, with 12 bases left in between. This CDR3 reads CSAHGGGSNQPQHF. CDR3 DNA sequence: TGCAGTGCTCACGGGGGTGGGAGCAATCAGCCCCAGCATTTT.

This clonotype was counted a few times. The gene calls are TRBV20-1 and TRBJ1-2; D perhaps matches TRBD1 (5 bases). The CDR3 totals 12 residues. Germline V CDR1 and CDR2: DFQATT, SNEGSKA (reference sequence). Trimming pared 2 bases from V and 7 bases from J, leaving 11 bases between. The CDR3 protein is CSARQGVGGYTF. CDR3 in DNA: TGCAGTGCTAGACAGGGTGTCGGTGGCTACACCTTC.

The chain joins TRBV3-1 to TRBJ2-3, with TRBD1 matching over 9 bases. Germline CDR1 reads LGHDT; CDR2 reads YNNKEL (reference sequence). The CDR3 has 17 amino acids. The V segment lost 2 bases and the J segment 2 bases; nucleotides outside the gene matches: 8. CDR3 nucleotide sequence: TGTGCCAGCAGCCAACCTTCCGGGACAGGGCTCACAGATACGCAGTATTTT. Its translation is CASSQPSGTGLTDTQYF.

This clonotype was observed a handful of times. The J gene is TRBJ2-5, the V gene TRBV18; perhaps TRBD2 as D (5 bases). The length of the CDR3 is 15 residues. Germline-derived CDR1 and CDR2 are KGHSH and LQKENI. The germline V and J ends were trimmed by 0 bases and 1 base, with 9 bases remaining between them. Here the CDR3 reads CASSPPGGLQETQYF. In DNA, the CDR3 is TGTGCCAGCTCACCACCGGGCGGGCTCCAAGAGACCCAGTACTTC.

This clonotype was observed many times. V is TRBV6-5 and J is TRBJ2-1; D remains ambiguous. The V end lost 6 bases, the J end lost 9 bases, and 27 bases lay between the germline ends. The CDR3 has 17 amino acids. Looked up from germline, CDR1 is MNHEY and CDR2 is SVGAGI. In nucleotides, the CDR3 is TGTGCCAGCAGGAAATTAGACTGGGTCTCATCTTCCGCTGAGCAGTTCTTC. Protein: CASRKLDWVSSSAEQFF.